Listed below are T cell receptor beta chains from one sample, sequenced in a study of radiotherapy plus CTLA-4 blockade in lung cancer. Using immunoSEQ multiplex PCR, the repertoire was profiled, and TCRdb retains in-frame clones only, with some absent. The sample lists about 54,000 clones; roughly three quarters were seen once. The sequenced sample was peripheral blood, obtained from a patient treated with radiotherapy plus ipilimumab. The receptors shown here come from a human donor with non-small cell lung cancer who had a partial response to radiotherapy plus ipilimumab. Each CDR3 is given with its conserved first and last residue. D genes are given only for firm matches. Part of the rows lack a size; the others show once, few, many or a class for expanded clones.

J | V | size | D | DNA | CDR3
TRBJ1-4 | TRBV6-6 | NA | NA | TGTGCCAGCAGTATAGGCCAGGGGATTACGGATGAAAAACTGTTTTTT | CASSIGQGITDEKLFF
TRBJ1-5 | TRBV5-1 | NA | NA | TGCGCCAGCAGCTTGGGAGGGTTGGGCAATCAGCCCCAGCATTTT | CASSLGGLGNQPQHF
TRBJ2-3 | TRBV10-3 | NA | TRBD2 | TGTGCCATCAGTGAATGGGTAATAGCGGGGGAGGCAGATACGCAGTATTTT | CAISEWVIAGEADTQYF
TRBJ1-2 | TRBV19 | NA | TRBD1 | TGTGCCAGTCAGACAGGGATATATGGCTACACCTTC | CASQTGIYGYTF
TRBJ1-6 | TRBV27 | NA | NA | TGTGCCAGCAGTCCGGGAAACCCGTTAAATTCACCCCTCCACTTT | CASSPGNPLNSPLHF
TRBJ1-4 | TRBV21-1 | NA | NA | TGTGCCAGCAGCATCCCAGGCGGACAGAATGAAAAACTGTTTTTT | CASSIPGGQNEKLFF
TRBJ2-1 | TRBV11-2 | NA | NA | TGTGCCAGCAGCTTACATCACGGCAGGTTATACAATGAGCAGTTCTTC | CASSLHHGRLYNEQFF
TRBJ2-1 | TRBV27 | NA | TRBD1 | TGTGCCAGCAGTTCTGGGACAGGGGCCTACAATGAGCAGTTCTTC | CASSSGTGAYNEQFF
TRBJ2-7 | TRBV7-2 | NA | NA | TGTGCCAGCAGCTTAGAACTGGGCGGGGTCTACGAGCAGTACTTC | CASSLELGGVYEQYF
TRBJ1-6 | TRBV4-1 | NA | NA | TGCGCCAGCAGCCAAGACCCCCACGGTAATTCACCCCTCCACTTT | CASSQDPHGNSPLHF
TRBJ2-3 | TRBV29-1 | once | NA | TGCAGCGTGGAAACAGGGGGGGCAGAAGCAGATACGCAGTATTTT | CSVETGGAEADTQYF
TRBJ1-1 | TRBV6-1 | few | NA | TGTGCCAGCAGTGTGGCGGGTCCGGACACTGAAGCTTTCTTT | CASSVAGPDTEAFF
TRBJ2-7 | TRBV6-4 | few | NA | TGTGCCAGCAACAGGGACCCCTACGAGCAGTACTTC | CASNRDPYEQYF